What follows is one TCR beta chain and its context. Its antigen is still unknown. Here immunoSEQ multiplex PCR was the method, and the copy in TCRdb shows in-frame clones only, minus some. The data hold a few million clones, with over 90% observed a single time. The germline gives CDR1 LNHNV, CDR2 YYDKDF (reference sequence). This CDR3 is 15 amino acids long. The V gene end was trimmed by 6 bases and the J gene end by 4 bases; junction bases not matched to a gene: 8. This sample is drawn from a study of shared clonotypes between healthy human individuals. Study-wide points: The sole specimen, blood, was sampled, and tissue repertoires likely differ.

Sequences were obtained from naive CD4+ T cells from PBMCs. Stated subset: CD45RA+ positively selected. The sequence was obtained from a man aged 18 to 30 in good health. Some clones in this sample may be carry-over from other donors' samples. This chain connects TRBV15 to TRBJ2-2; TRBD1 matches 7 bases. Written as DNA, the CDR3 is TGTGCCACCAGGACGTACAGGGGACGCACCGGGGAGCTGTTTTTT. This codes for CATRTYRGRTGELFF.